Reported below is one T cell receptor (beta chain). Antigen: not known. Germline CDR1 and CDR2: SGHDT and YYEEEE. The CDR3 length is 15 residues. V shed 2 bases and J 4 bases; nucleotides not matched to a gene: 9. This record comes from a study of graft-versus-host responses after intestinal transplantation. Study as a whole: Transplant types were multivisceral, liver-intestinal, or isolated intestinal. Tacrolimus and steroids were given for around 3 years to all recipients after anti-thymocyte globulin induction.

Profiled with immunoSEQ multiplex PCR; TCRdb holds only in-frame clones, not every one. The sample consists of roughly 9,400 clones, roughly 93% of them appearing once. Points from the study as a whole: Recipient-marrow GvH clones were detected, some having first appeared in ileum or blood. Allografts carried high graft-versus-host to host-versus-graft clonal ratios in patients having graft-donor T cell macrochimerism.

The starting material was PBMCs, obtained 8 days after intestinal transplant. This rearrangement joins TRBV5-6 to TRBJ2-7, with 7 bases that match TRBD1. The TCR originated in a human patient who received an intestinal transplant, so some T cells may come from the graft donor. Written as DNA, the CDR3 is TGTGCCAGCAGCTTAGGGGACAGTTCCTTTTACGAGCAGTACTTC. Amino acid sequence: CASSLGDSSFYEQYF.